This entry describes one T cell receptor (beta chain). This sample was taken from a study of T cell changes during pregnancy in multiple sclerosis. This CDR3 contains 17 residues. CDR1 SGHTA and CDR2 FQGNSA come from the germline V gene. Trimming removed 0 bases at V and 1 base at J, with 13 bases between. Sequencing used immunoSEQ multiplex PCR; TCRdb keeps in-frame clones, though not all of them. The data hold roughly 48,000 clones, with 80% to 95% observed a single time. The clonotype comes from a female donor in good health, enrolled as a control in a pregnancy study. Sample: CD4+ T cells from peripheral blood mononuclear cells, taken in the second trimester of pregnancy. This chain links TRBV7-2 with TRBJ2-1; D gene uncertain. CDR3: CASSLARGFLSYNEQFF. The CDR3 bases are TGTGCCAGCAGCTTAGCGCGAGGCTTTCTTTCCTACAATGAGCAGTTCTTC.